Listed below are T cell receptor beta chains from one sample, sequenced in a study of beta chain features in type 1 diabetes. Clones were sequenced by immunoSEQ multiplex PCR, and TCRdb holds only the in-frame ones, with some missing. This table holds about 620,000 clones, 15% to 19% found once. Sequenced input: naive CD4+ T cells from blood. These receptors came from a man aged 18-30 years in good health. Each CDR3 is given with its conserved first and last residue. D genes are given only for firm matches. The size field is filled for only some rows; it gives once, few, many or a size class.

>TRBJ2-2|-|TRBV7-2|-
CASSERGRVPHTGELFF
TGTGCCAGCAGCGAACGAGGCAGGGTTCCTCACACCGGGGAGCTGTTTTTT
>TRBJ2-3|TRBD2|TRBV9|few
CASTEGPGLASTDTQYF
TGTGCCAGCACGGAAGGCCCCGGACTAGCCAGCACAGATACGCAGTATTTT
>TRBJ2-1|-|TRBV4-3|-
CASSQFSEVSYNEQFF
TGCGCCAGCAGCCAATTTAGCGAGGTCTCCTACAATGAGCAGTTCTTC
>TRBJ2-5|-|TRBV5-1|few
CASSWSLEETQYF
TGCGCCAGCAGCTGGTCTTTGGAAGAGACCCAGTACTTC
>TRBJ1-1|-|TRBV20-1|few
CSALEAFF
TGCAGTGCTCTGGAAGCTTTCTTT
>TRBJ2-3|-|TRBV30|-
CAWITDTQYF
TGTGCCTGGATCACAGATACGCAGTATTTT
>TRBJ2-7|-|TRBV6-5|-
CASSYSSQKGYEQYF
TGTGCCAGCAGTTATTCATCACAGAAGGGGTACGAGCAGTACTTC
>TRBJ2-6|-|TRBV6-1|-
CAISAETVSGANVLTF
TGTGCCATCAGTGCAGAGACGGTCTCTGGGGCCAACGTCCTGACTTTC
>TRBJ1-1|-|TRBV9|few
CASSVDQGYTEAFF
TGTGCCAGCAGCGTAGATCAGGGTTACACTGAAGCTTTCTTT
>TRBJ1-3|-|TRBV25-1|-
CASSEWGAMGNTIYF
TGTGCCAGCAGTGAATGGGGGGCTATGGGAAACACCATATATTTT
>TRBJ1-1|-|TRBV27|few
CASSFFPGGSTEAFF
TGTGCCAGCAGTTTTTTTCCAGGAGGCAGCACTGAAGCTTTCTTT
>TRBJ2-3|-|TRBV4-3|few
CASSQDRGTDTQYF
TGCGCCAGCAGCCAAGATCGGGGCACAGATACGCAGTATTTT
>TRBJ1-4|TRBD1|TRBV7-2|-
CASSSRQGRGEKLFF
TGTGCCAGCAGCTCCAGACAGGGTCGAGGTGAAAAACTGTTTTTT
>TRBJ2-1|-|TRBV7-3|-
CASSLFSGSNYNEQFF
TGTGCCAGCAGCTTATTTTCGGGGAGTAACTACAATGAGCAGTTCTTC
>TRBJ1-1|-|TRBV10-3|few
CAISSMQGSEAFF
TGTGCCATCAGTTCGATGCAGGGGTCGGAAGCTTTCTTT
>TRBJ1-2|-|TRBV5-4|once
CASSLVRGNGYTF
TGTGCCAGCAGCTTGGTACGCGGTAATGGCTACACCTTC
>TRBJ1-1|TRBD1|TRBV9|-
CASSPWTGDSKVAFF
TGTGCCAGCAGCCCCTGGACAGGGGACTCGAAGGTGGCTTTCTTT
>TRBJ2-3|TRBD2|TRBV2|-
CASRGLAGTQYF
TGTGCCAGCAGGGGACTAGCGGGTACGCAGTATTTT
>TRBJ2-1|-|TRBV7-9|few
CASSLVLLRRKSSYNEQFF
TGTGCCAGCAGCTTAGTTCTCCTGCGCCGGAAAAGCTCCTACAATGAGCAGTTCTTC
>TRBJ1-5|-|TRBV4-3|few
CASSQDGGAGPQPQHF
TGCGCCAGCAGCCAAGATGGGGGGGCAGGGCCTCAGCCCCAGCATTTT
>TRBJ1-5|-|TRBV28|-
CASSLWNWSSNQPQHF
TGTGCCAGCAGTTTATGGAACTGGAGCAGCAATCAGCCCCAGCATTTT
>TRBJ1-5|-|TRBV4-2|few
CASSQLAGRPNQPQHF
TGTGCCAGCAGCCAGTTGGCTGGACGGCCGAATCAGCCCCAGCATTTT
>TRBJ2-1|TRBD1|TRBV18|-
CASSPPWDSSSYNEQFF
TGTGCCAGCTCACCGCCTTGGGACAGCAGCTCCTACAATGAGCAGTTCTTC
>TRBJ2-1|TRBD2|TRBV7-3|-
CASSPIKVAGLKPGYNEQFF
TGTGCCAGCAGCCCTATTAAGGTAGCGGGCTTGAAGCCGGGCTACAATGAGCAGTTCTTC
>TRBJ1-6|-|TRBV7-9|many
CASSLDGNSPLHF
TGTGCCAGCAGCTTGGACGGGAATTCACCCCTCCACTTT
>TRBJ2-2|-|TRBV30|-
CAWRHQGQTNTGELFF
TGTGCCTGGAGACATCAGGGCCAAACGAACACCGGGGAGCTGTTTTTT
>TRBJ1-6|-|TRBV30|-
CAWSRGQSPLHF
TGTGCCTGGAGCAGGGGACAATCACCCCTCCACTTT
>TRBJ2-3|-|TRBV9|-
CASSVNWQDTQYF
TGTGCCAGCAGCGTAAACTGGCAGGATACGCAGTATTTT
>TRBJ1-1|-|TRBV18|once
CASSPPRGLNTEAFF
TGTGCCAGCTCACCACCGAGGGGTTTGAACACTGAAGCTTTCTTT
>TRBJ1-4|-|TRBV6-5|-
CASSQGRFNEKLFF
TGTGCCAGCAGTCAGGGACGGTTTAATGAAAAACTGTTTTTT
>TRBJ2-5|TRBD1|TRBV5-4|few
CASSLRDRGRETQYF
TGTGCCAGCAGTCTCCGGGACAGGGGGAGGGAGACCCAGTACTTC
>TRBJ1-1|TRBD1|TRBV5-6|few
CASSPGQIMNTEAFF
TGTGCCAGCAGCCCGGGACAGATCATGAACACTGAAGCTTTCTTT
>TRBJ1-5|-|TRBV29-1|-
CSVVAGNQPQHF
TGCAGCGTTGTGGCAGGAAATCAGCCCCAGCATTTT
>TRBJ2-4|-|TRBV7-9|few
CASSLEGQLAKNIQYF
TGTGCCAGCAGCTTAGAAGGACAGTTAGCCAAAAACATTCAGTACTTC
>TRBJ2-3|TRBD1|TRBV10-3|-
CAISNSRGQDTQYF
TGTGCCATCAGCAATAGCAGGGGGCAAGATACGCAGTATTTT
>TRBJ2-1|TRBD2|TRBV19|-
CASSIDIAGAYNEQFF
TGTGCCAGTAGTATAGATATAGCGGGAGCTTACAATGAGCAGTTCTTC
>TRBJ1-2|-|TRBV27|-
CASSSPAGERHGYTF
TGTGCCAGCAGCAGTCCCGCTGGGGAACGCCATGGCTACACCTTC
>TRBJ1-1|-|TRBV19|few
CASSIHFMNTEAFF
TGTGCCAGTAGTATTCACTTCATGAACACTGAAGCTTTCTTT
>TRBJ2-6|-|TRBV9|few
CASSVGTAGANVLTF
TGTGCCAGCAGCGTAGGGACGGCTGGGGCCAACGTCCTGACTTTC
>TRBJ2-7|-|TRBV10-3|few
CAISGLAYEQYF
TGTGCCATCAGTGGACTAGCCTACGAGCAGTACTTC
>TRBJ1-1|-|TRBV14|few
CASSQLVNTEAFF
TGTGCCAGCAGCCAATTAGTGAACACTGAAGCTTTCTTT
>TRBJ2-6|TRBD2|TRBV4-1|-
CASSLRTSGRVFSGANVLTF
TGCGCCAGCAGCCTACGAACTAGCGGGAGGGTTTTCTCTGGGGCCAACGTCCTGACTTTC
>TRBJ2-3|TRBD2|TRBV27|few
CASSLTSGGRTQYF
TGTGCCAGCAGTTTAACTAGCGGGGGAAGAACGCAGTATTTT
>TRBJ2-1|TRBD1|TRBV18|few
CASSRRTGQDEQFF
TGTGCCAGCTCACGGCGGACAGGGCAGGATGAGCAGTTCTTC
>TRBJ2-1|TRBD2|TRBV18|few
CASSVLAGDVFF
TGTGCCAGCTCGGTCCTAGCGGGAGACGTGTTCTTC
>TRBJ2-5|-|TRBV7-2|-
CASSLRGTSTYQETQYF
TGTGCCAGCAGCTTACGAGGAACTAGTACGTACCAAGAGACCCAGTACTTC